Ten or more counts support the clone carrying this T cell receptor beta chain. The antigen remains undetermined. Amplification targeted the TCR beta CDR3 regions, with RNA transcripts as the source material. HTBI-primed first-round RT-PCR preceded second-round multiplex PCR. TCRdb reprocessed the multiplex PCR reads with MiXCR, giving one entry per CDR3 protein. The sample has roughly 350,000 distinct CDR3 sequences, about a sixth seen once. This specimen belongs to a study of Graves' ophthalmopathy and Graves' hyperthyroidism. The V gene's germline CDR1 is SEHNR and CDR2 FQNEAQ (reference sequence). Trimming cost V 5 bases and J 4 bases, with 17 bases left between them. This CDR3 spans 15 amino acids. The study's findings and limits: This model predicted ophthalmopathy progression (sensitivity around 71%, specificity about 72%).

The receptor comes from an adult woman with stable Graves' hyperthyroidism. Sequences were obtained from peripheral blood. The rearrangement joins TRBV7-9 to TRBJ1-1; TRBD1 is a possible D gene (5 bases). The CDR3 DNA reads TGTGCCAGCAGCCCCCCCGGATGGGGCACCACTGAAGCTTTCTTT. The encoded protein is CASSPPGWGTTEAFF.